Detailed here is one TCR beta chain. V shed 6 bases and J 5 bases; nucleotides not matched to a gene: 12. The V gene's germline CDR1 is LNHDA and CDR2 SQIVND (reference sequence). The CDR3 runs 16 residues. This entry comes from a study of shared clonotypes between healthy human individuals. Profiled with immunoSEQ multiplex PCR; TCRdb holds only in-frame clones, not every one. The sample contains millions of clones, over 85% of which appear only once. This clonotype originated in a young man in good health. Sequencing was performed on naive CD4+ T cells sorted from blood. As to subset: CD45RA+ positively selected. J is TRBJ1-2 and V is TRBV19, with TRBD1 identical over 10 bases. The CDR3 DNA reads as TGTGCCAGTAGGATCCCATCCGGGACAGGGGAATATGGCTACACCTTC. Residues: CASRIPSGTGEYGYTF.